Listed below are T cell receptor beta chains from one sample, sequenced in a study of blood T cell repertoires in COVID-19. Profiled with immunoSEQ multiplex PCR; TCRdb holds only in-frame clones, not every one. Here the sample spans 80,000 to 100,000 clones, around 87% being singletons. Sequenced material: peripheral blood. The receptors shown here come from a human donor in a cohort sampled during active COVID-19. Each CDR3 is given with its conserved first and last residue. D genes are given only for firm matches. The listing skips clone size in some rows; elsewhere it reads once, few, many or a size class.

d_call	clone_size	v_call	j_call	cdr3_nt	cdr3_aa
NA	NA	TRBV2	TRBJ1-1	TGTGCCAGCCGCCCCGGGAGACGGACCAACACTGAAGCTTTCTTT	CASRPGRRTNTEAFF
NA	NA	TRBV28	TRBJ1-3	TGTGCCAGCACTCAACGGGGGAACACCATATATTTT	CASTQRGNTIYF
NA	NA	TRBV7-8	TRBJ1-1	TGTGCCAGCAGCGAGGGACAATTTATCGGTAATTACACTGAAGCTTTCTTT	CASSEGQFIGNYTEAFF
TRBD2	NA	TRBV5-1	TRBJ2-1	TGCGCCAGCAGCGTGGACGGGAGGGCCTCCTACAATGAGCAGTTCTTC	CASSVDGRASYNEQFF
NA	NA	TRBV20-1	TRBJ2-5	TGCAGTGCTAGAGATTTCCCGGGGGAGCACTTC	CSARDFPGEHF
NA	NA	TRBV2	TRBJ2-5	TGTGCCAGCCAGGGCCCGGGTGAGACCCAGTACTTC	CASQGPGETQYF
TRBD1	NA	TRBV9	TRBJ1-1	TGTGCCAGCAGCGTCCACAGGGGGGTCATGAACACTGAAGCTTTCTTT	CASSVHRGVMNTEAFF
TRBD2	NA	TRBV7-3	TRBJ2-2	TGTGCCAGCAGCATTCCAGCGGGAGGGGGGAACACCGGGGAGCTGTTTTTT	CASSIPAGGGNTGELFF
NA	NA	TRBV5-5	TRBJ1-1	TGTGCCAGCAGCTTGGTGATGGGCACGAACACTGAAGCTTTCTTT	CASSLVMGTNTEAFF
TRBD2	NA	TRBV28	TRBJ2-7	TGTGCCAGCAGTTTGGCGGGAGGCTACGAGCAGTACTTC	CASSLAGGYEQYF
NA	NA	TRBV20-1	TRBJ2-7	TGCAGTGCTAGTCGGGGGTACGAGCAGTACTTC	CSASRGYEQYF
TRBD1	NA	TRBV11-1	TRBJ2-3	TGTGCCAGCAGCTCCCGGGACAGGGGGCCTGGAGATACGCAGTATTTT	CASSSRDRGPGDTQYF
NA	NA	TRBV7-3	TRBJ2-3	TGTGCCAGCAGCCCCGGGTCGCGCAGCGGCAATACGCAGTATTTT	CASSPGSRSGNTQYF
NA	few	TRBV19	TRBJ2-7	TGTGCCAGTAGTATTTCCGCCAGGGGATTGTCCTACGAGCAGTACTTC	CASSISARGLSYEQYF
TRBD1	NA	TRBV5-1	TRBJ2-2	TGCGCCAGCACTAGGGACAGGGCGAACACCGGGGAGCTGTTTTTT	CASTRDRANTGELFF
NA	NA	TRBV11-2	TRBJ2-3	TGTGCCAGCAGCTTAGGACCCGGGACAGATACGCAGTATTTT	CASSLGPGTDTQYF
NA	once	TRBV10-1	TRBJ2-4	TGCGCCAGCAGTGGGCCCTGGGGTGGAGGGGTTATGTGGAACAACATTCAGTACTTC	CASSGPWGGGVMWNNIQYF
NA	NA	TRBV29-1	TRBJ2-7	TGCAGCGTTATCCGACAGGACTCCTACGAGCAGTACTTC	CSVIRQDSYEQYF
NA	NA	TRBV6-5	TRBJ2-7	TGTGCCAGCAGCCTTGTGTGGGCCGACGAGCAGTACTTC	CASSLVWADEQYF
NA	NA	TRBV29-1	TRBJ1-2	TGCAGCGTTGAAGATTCCCGCGTGGGGCGCAACTATGGCTACACCTTC	CSVEDSRVGRNYGYTF
NA	NA	TRBV5-4	TRBJ2-7	TGTGCCAGCAGTAATACAGGGAAGAGCTACGAGCAGTACTTC	CASSNTGKSYEQYF
NA	NA	TRBV2	TRBJ2-2	TGTGCCAGCAGTGTAGGACAGAGCCACACCGGGGAGCTGTTTTTT	CASSVGQSHTGELFF
NA	NA	TRBV9	TRBJ2-3	TGTGCCAGCAGCGTCCGGGGCACAGATACGCAGTATTTT	CASSVRGTDTQYF
NA	NA	TRBV7-2	TRBJ2-7	TGTGCCAGCAGCAGGCAGGGGCCGGGCTACGAGCAGTACTTC	CASSRQGPGYEQYF
NA	many	TRBV5-4	TRBJ2-6	TGTGCCAGCAGCTTGGACGCCCTAGGCGTTCGATCTGGGGCCAACGTCCTGACTTTC	CASSLDALGVRSGANVLTF
TRBD1	NA	TRBV6-5	TRBJ1-1	TGTGCCAGCAGACTACCGGGACAGGGGGGCACTGAAGCTTTCTTT	CASRLPGQGGTEAFF
TRBD1	NA	TRBV6-2/TRBV6-3	TRBJ1-2	TGTGCCAGCAGTTACTCGCCGTACCGGGACAGGGCCATCTACACCTTC	CASSYSPYRDRAIYTF
NA	NA	TRBV15	TRBJ1-2	TGTGCCACCAGCAGAGGCCCCGGGGGAGGCTATGGCTACACCTTC	CATSRGPGGGYGYTF
NA	few	TRBV4-2	TRBJ2-6	TGTGCCAGCAGCCCCTCCGGGGCCAACGTCCTGACTTTC	CASSPSGANVLTF
TRBD1	NA	TRBV9	TRBJ2-7	TGTGCCAGCGCTCATGGGGACAGTAGCTCCTACGAGCAGTACTTC	CASAHGDSSSYEQYF
NA	NA	TRBV9	TRBJ1-4	TGTGCCAGCAACAACGGGATTTCACAGGGAAAACTGTTTTTT	CASNNGISQGKLFF
TRBD2	NA	TRBV10-3	TRBJ2-1	TGTGCCACCACGAGAGCAGGACTAGCGGGAGATATCAATGAGCAGTTCTTC	CATTRAGLAGDINEQFF
NA	NA	TRBV3-1/TRBV3-2	TRBJ1-2	TGTGCCAGCAGCCAAGACGCAGGGAACTATGGCTACACCTTC	CASSQDAGNYGYTF
NA	NA	TRBV2	TRBJ1-2	TGTGCCAGCAGTCCCACAGAGTACTATGGCTACACCTTC	CASSPTEYYGYTF
TRBD1	NA	TRBV18	TRBJ1-4	TGTGCCAGCTCGCGACAGGGGGCTTCTGAAAAACTGTTTTTT	CASSRQGASEKLFF
TRBD2	NA	TRBV19	TRBJ2-1	TGTGCCAGTACGTTGGGTCGGACTAGCGGCTACAATGAGCAGTTCTTC	CASTLGRTSGYNEQFF
NA	NA	TRBV6-7	TRBJ1-1	TGTGCCAGCAGTCCTTGCCCCAGGGATGCTGAAGCTTTCTTT	CASSPCPRDAEAFF
NA	NA	TRBV28	TRBJ2-3	TGTGCCAGCAGTCCCCTGGATCAGGGGTTTCCAGATACGCAGTATTTT	CASSPLDQGFPDTQYF
NA	NA	TRBV7-5	TRBJ2-1	TGTGCCAGAAGCTTTCCAGATATTACTAGCGCCGGGTGCAATGAGCAGTTCTTC	CARSFPDITSAGCNEQFF
TRBD2	few	TRBV6-2/TRBV6-3	TRBJ2-7	TGTGCCAGCAGTGACCCGGGACTAGCGGACTACTTC	CASSDPGLADYF
TRBD2	NA	TRBV18	TRBJ2-5	TGTGCCAGCTCACCGGGACTAGCGGGATACCAAGAGACCCAGTACTTC	CASSPGLAGYQETQYF
NA	few	TRBV28	TRBJ2-3	TGTGCCAGCAGCCCGGTGGGCTTCACAGATACGCAGTATTTT	CASSPVGFTDTQYF
NA	NA	TRBV9	TRBJ2-7	TGTGCCAGCAGCGTAGCGGGGGACCTGGCCGACGAGCAGTACTTC	CASSVAGDLADEQYF
TRBD2	NA	TRBV4-1	TRBJ2-5	TGCGCCAGCAGCCAAAGGGCCCGGGAGGGCTTGGAGACCCAGTACTTC	CASSQRAREGLETQYF
NA	NA	TRBV2	TRBJ1-2	TGTGCCAGCGGAGGGGTACCCTATGGCTACACCTTC	CASGGVPYGYTF
TRBD2	NA	TRBV13	TRBJ2-1	TGTGCCAGCAGCATGGGACTAGCGTTCAATGAGCAGTTCTTC	CASSMGLAFNEQFF
NA	once	TRBV19	TRBJ2-3	TGTGCCAGTAGCTCCCCCGACTCAACCGCCCCAGATACGCAGTATTTT	CASSSPDSTAPDTQYF
NA	NA	TRBV5-6	TRBJ1-1	TGTGCCAGCAGCTTGGTTGCAGGCTTCGCTTTCTTT	CASSLVAGFAFF
TRBD1	NA	TRBV7-8	TRBJ1-2	TGTGCCAGCAGCTTTTCCAGGGGGGCCTATGGCTACACCTTC	CASSFSRGAYGYTF
NA	NA	TRBV7-3	TRBJ1-2	TGTGCCAGCAGCTTATATCCGACACCTAGCGATGGCTACACCTTC	CASSLYPTPSDGYTF
NA	NA	TRBV19	TRBJ2-3	TGTGCCAGTAGCGGGGGAGTTAACGCAGATACGCAGTATTTT	CASSGGVNADTQYF
NA	NA	TRBV28	TRBJ2-3	TGTGCCAGCAGTTTTGATGTCGGTACCACAGATACGCAGTATTTT	CASSFDVGTTDTQYF
NA	NA	TRBV7-3	TRBJ2-3	TGTGCCAGCCCCACGGGCAGGGACACAGATACGCAGTATTTT	CASPTGRDTDTQYF